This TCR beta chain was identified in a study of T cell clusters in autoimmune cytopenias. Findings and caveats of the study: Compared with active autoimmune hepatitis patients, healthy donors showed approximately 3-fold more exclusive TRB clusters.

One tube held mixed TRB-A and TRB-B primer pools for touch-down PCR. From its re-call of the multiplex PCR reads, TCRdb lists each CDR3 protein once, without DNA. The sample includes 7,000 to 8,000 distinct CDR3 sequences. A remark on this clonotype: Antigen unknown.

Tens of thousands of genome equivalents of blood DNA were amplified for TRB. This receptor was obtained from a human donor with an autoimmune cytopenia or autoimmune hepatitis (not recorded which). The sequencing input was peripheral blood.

This CDR3 is CAWSLAGGRRYF. The rearrangement joins TRBV30 to TRBJ2-7; TCRdb gives TRBD2 as the D gene, but with no DNA this cannot be confirmed. The CDR3 runs to 12 residues. Germline assignment: CDR1 GTSNPN and CDR2 SVGIG (reference sequence).